A single sample is the source of the 23 T cell receptor beta chains below, sequenced in a study of blood T cells in healthy people across ages. Alongside a J-beta primer mix, a sample-barcoded 5' primer served in a second PCR lasting roughly 6 to 11 cycles. Via MiXCR, TCRdb re-called the 5' RACE reads, giving one row per CDR3 protein. The repertoire holds 1.5 million to 2 million distinct CDR3 sequences, with approximately 39% as singletons. The specimen sequenced was blood. Receptor source: a human donor in good health.

The chain employs TRBV2 and TRBJ1-2; TRBD1 might be the D (5 bases). Trimming took off 4 bases at V and 4 bases at J, with 16 bases between the two ends. The germline V gene encodes CDR1 SNHLY and CDR2 FYNNEI. CDR3 length: 15 residues. DNA for the CDR3: TGTGCCAGCAGTGGATTACAAAGGGACGGCTATGGCTACACCTTC. This encodes CASSGLQRDGYGYTF.

This clonotype appeared a few times. This chain's CDR3 is CASSFTIQGADYGYTF. In nucleotides, the CDR3 is TGTGCCAGCAGTTTCACCATACAGGGGGCAGACTATGGCTACACCTTC. V usage is TRBV6-5 and J usage is TRBJ1-2; 9 bases fit TRBD1. Losses at the gene ends were 4 bases for V and 3 bases for J; bases not matched to a gene: 9. The CDR3 contains 16 residues. Germline V lookup: CDR1 MNHEY, CDR2 SVGAGI.

The chain links TRBV6-5 to TRBJ1-6; 7 bases agree with TRBD1. The CDR3 sequence is 15 residues long. V lost 7 bases, J lost 4 bases, and 7 bases stayed unmatched. CDR1 MNHEY and CDR2 SVGAGI come from the germline V gene. The chain's CDR3 is CASTGQSYYNSPLHF. The CDR3 DNA reads as TGTGCCAGCACGGGACAGAGCTATTATAATTCACCCCTCCACTTT.

The chain combines TRBV28 with TRBJ1-4; the match to TRBD1 covers 9 bases. J gave up 6 bases and V 0 bases, and 2 bases lay outside the gene matches. Germline-derived CDR1 and CDR2 are MDHEN and SYDVKM. The CDR3 sequence is 15 residues long. The chain's CDR3 is CASSLWGDRDEKLFF. CDR3 DNA: TGTGCCAGCAGTTTATGGGGGGACAGGGATGAAAAACTGTTTTTT.

This clonotype was observed at least ten times. V is TRBV29-1 and J is TRBJ2-3; 13 bases align to TRBD2. The CDR3 has 14 amino acids. Germline V gene data show CDR1 as SQVTM and CDR2 as ANQGSEA. The V gene end was trimmed by 6 bases and the J gene end by 2 bases; junction bases not matched to a gene: 2. The DNA for the CDR3 is TGCAGCGTCGGGACTAGCGGGGTCACAGATACGCAGTATTTT. Its protein product is CSVGTSGVTDTQYF.

The J gene is TRBJ1-2, the V gene TRBV6-2 or TRBV6-3, with D unclear. The CDR3 is made up of 15 amino acids. Germline V CDR1 and CDR2: MNHEY, SVGEGT. V lost 5 bases, J lost 6 bases, and 19 bases lay in between. CDR3 loop: CASSVGQAGSNGYTF. In DNA, the CDR3 is TGTGCCAGCAGTGTGGGCCAGGCGGGGTCTAATGGCTACACCTTC.

This clonotype was detected only a few times. The chain combines TRBV15 with TRBJ1-2, with D hard to call. Per the germline V gene, CDR1 is LNHNV and CDR2 is YYDKDF (reference sequence). V was pared by 3 bases and J by 5 bases, with 7 bases between. The CDR3 runs 12 residues. The CDR3 loop is CATSSRAYGYTF. In nucleotides, the CDR3 is TGTGCCACCAGCAGTCGGGCTTATGGCTACACCTTC.

Only a few counts were recorded for this clonotype. V and J are TRBV6-5 and TRBJ2-5; TRBD1 matches 7 bases. This CDR3 has 15 residues. Germline CDR1 MNHEY, CDR2 SVGAGI. The ends lost 0 bases at V and 11 bases at J; junction bases unmatched: 12. DNA of the CDR3: TGTGCCAGCAGTTACTCCGTGACAGGGCAAATTGAGCAGTACTTC. Translated: CASSYSVTGQIEQYF.

J is TRBJ2-3 and V is TRBV27; a weak D match, TRBD2 (5 bases). The CDR3 sequence is 17 residues long. Germline V gene sequence: CDR1 MNHEY, CDR2 SMNVEV (reference sequence). V was shortened by 2 bases and J by 0 bases, with 15 bases between the two germline ends. The CDR3 DNA sequence: TGTGCCAGCAGTTTAGAGGGATCCCTATCTAGCACAGATACGCAGTATTTT. Translating it yields CASSLEGSLSSTDTQYF.

This clonotype was seen more than once but under ten times. The V and J genes are TRBV10-3 and TRBJ1-5, with TRBD1 identical over 10 bases. After removal of 0 bases from V and 4 bases from J, the junction contained 6 bases not matched to a gene. The CDR3 totals 17 residues. From germline, CDR1 is ENHRY and CDR2 SYGVKD. CDR3 residues: CAISESDRGFGNQPQHF. As DNA, the CDR3 is TGTGCCATCAGTGAGTCGGACAGGGGGTTTGGTAATCAGCCCCAGCATTTT.

The chain combines TRBV25-1 with TRBJ2-7; possible D gene TRBD1, 5 bases. Germline-derived CDR1 and CDR2 are MGHDK and SYGVNS. The ends were cut back, 3 bases at V and 6 bases at J, with 15 bases in the middle. The CDR3 is 14 amino acids. The chain's CDR3 is CASSESAGLSEQYF. CDR3 sequence (DNA): TGTGCCAGCAGTGAGTCGGCAGGGCTGAGCGAGCAGTACTTC.

CDR3 sequence: CASRTPRRGLNNEQFF. The CDR3 DNA sequence: TGTGCCAGCAGGACACCCCGGAGGGGACTGAACAATGAGCAGTTCTTC. The chain recombines TRBV28 with TRBJ2-1, with D possibly TRBD2 on 6 matching bases. This CDR3 has 16 residues. Trimming removed 6 bases from V and 5 bases from J, with 20 bases in between. Germline V CDR1 and CDR2: MDHEN, SYDVKM.

V and J are TRBV7-9 and TRBJ1-2; D gene unclear. Trimming cost V 2 bases and J 5 bases, with 12 bases left between them. CDR1 and CDR2 from the germline V gene are SEHNR and FQNEAQ (reference sequence). CDR3 size: 14 residues. This CDR3 reads CASSLSEFRYGYTF. CDR3 nucleotide sequence: TGTGCCAGCAGCTTATCTGAATTTCGATATGGCTACACCTTC. The variable domain in full, with the rest retrieved from reference TRBV7-9 and TRBJ1-2, is DTGVSQNPRHKITKRGQNVTFRCDPISEHNRLYWYRQTLGQGPEFLTYFQNEAQLEKSRLLSDRFSAERPKGSFSTLEIQRTEQGDSAMYLCASSLSEFRYGYTFGSGTRLTVV.

This clonotype was counted a few times. V usage is TRBV20-1 and J usage is TRBJ2-7; D is perhaps TRBD2 (5 bases). This CDR3 spans 15 amino acids. Germline V gives CDR1 DFQATT, CDR2 SNEGSKA (reference sequence). V dropped 1 base and J dropped 0 bases, with 13 bases sitting between them. The DNA for the CDR3 is TGCAGTGCTAGAGGGAAACTAGTAAGCTCCTACGAGCAGTACTTC. It specifies CSARGKLVSSYEQYF.

The J gene is TRBJ2-1, the V gene TRBV20-1; 7 positions match TRBD1. Germline CDR1 and CDR2: DFQATT and SNEGSKA (reference sequence). The V and J ends lost 3 bases and 3 bases, in that order; junction bases with no gene match: 8. This CDR3 is built from 15 residues. CDR3 sequence (DNA): TGCAGTGCTAGGGCCGCTACAGGGGTCTACAATGAGCAGTTCTTC. This gives the protein CSARAATGVYNEQFF.

V and J are TRBV3-1 and TRBJ2-1; 9 nucleotides line up with TRBD2. The junction had 11 bases not matched to a gene; V was cut back by 1 base and J by 4 bases. The germline gives CDR1 LGHDT, CDR2 YNNKEL (reference sequence). The CDR3 has 18 residues. The CDR3 nucleotides read TGTGCCAGCAGCCAAGGTCCCATTAGCGGGGGACCATACAATGAGCAGTTCTTC. It specifies CASSQGPISGGPYNEQFF.

The chain couples TRBV5-1 to TRBJ2-7, with 9 positions matching TRBD1. This CDR3 spans 15 amino acids. Germline V gives CDR1 SGHRS, CDR2 YFSETQ. J gave up 2 bases and V 2 bases, and 5 bases lay outside the gene matches. CDR3 DNA sequence: TGCGCCAGCAGCTTCTCGGGACAGGGAACCTACGAGCAGTACTTC. Translated: CASSFSGQGTYEQYF.

The chain has TRBV6-6 and TRBJ2-3; 9 positions match TRBD1. V trimming: 0 bases; J trimming: 5 bases; junction bases outside the gene matches: 3. Looked up from germline, CDR1 is MNHNY and CDR2 is SVGAGI (reference sequence). The CDR3 is made up of 15 amino acids. CDR3 bases: TGTGCCAGCAGTTACTCGAAGGACAGGGGAGATACGCAGTATTTT. It specifies CASSYSKDRGDTQYF.

Of note for this clonotype: One end of the junction fails to match germline, which may point to a read error. The gene calls are TRBV9 and TRBJ2-1; 7 bases match TRBD2. The CDR3 consists of 14 residues. Germline CDR1 SGDLS, CDR2 YYNGEE. The CDR3 sequence is CASKGTNSYNAQFF. The DNA for the CDR3 is TGTGCCAGCAAAGGGACTAACTCCTACAATGCGCAGTTCTTC.

Notes on this clonotype: At one of its ends the junction is not consistent with the germline gene, which may arise from a read error. The gene calls are TRBV5-1 and TRBJ1-1; TRBD1 aligns across 8 bases. Germline lookup yields CDR1 SGHRS and CDR2 YFSETQ. The CDR3 covers 15 residues. CDR3 amino acids: CVSSLDGQGGGEAFF. For the CDR3, the DNA is TGCGTCAGCAGCTTAGACGGACAGGGCGGCGGCGAAGCTTTCTTT. Full variable domain (remainder filled in from reference TRBV5-1 and TRBJ1-1): KAGVTQTPRYLIKTRGQQVTLSCSPISGHRSVSWYQQTPGQGLQFLFEYFSETQRNKGNFPGRFSGRQFSNSRSEMNVSTLELGDSALYLCVSSLDGQGGGEAFFGQGTRLTVV.

The chain employs TRBV6-5 and TRBJ2-2; perhaps TRBD2 as D (5 bases). The V end was cut by 4 bases, the J end by 6 bases, with 9 bases between. CDR3 size: 13 residues. CDR1 is MNHEY and CDR2 is SVGAGI in the germline V gene. CDR3 residues: CASSLLGAGELFF. As DNA, the CDR3 is TGTGCCAGCAGTTTACTCGGGGCCGGGGAGCTGTTTTTT.

This clonotype was seen a handful of times. The rearrangement links TRBV13 to TRBJ2-7, with 15 bases identical to TRBD2. The CDR3 spans 17 residues. The ends lost 5 bases at V and 4 bases at J; junction bases unmatched: 9. Germline CDR1 reads PRHDT; CDR2 reads FYEKMQ (reference sequence). In DNA, the CDR3 is TGTGCCAGCAGCCCAGGACTAGCGGGGGGGCCGGAATACGAGCAGTACTTC. It translates to CASSPGLAGGPEYEQYF.

The chain uses TRBV9 and TRBJ2-7, with TRBD1 as a possible D gene (5 bases). This CDR3 has 14 amino acids. CDR1 and CDR2 from the germline V gene are SGDLS and YYNGEE. Deletions cut 0 bases from V and 1 base from J, with 8 bases between. The CDR3 loop is CASSVEGQSYEQYF. The DNA for the CDR3 is TGTGCCAGCAGCGTAGAGGGGCAGTCCTACGAGCAGTACTTC.